These T cell receptor beta chains were read from a single sample in a study of cytomegalovirus exposure and HLA in healthy donors. TCRdb's table, derived via immunoSEQ multiplex PCR, lists solely in-frame clones and lacks some. Of around 150,000 clones listed, about three quarters are singletons. Sequencing was carried out using PBMCs. The receptors here all came from a woman in her 40s in good health and CMV-seropositive. Both conserved end residues are part of each CDR3. A D gene is named only where the DNA matches it firmly. Clone size appears in some rows only: once, few, many, or a class for an expanded clone.

length	V	D	J	size	DNA	CDR3
14	TRBV6-1	-	TRBJ1-6	-	TGTGCCACTTACCTTGGGGGGTCTGGCTCACCCCTCCACTTT	CATYLGGSGSPLHF
14	TRBV9	TRBD1	TRBJ1-2	-	TGTGCCAGCAGCGTTGGACAGGGAAGCTATGGCTACACCTTC	CASSVGQGSYGYTF
16	TRBV18	TRBD2	TRBJ2-3	-	TGTGCCAGCTCTTTAGGTTCTAGCGGAACTTCAGATACGCAGTATTTT	CASSLGSSGTSDTQYF
13	TRBV6-6	TRBD1	TRBJ2-7	-	TGTGCCAGCATAGGGACAGGGGCCTACGGGCAGTACTTC	CASIGTGAYGQYF
14	TRBV27	TRBD1	TRBJ1-2	-	TGTGCCAGCAGAGTAACAGGGGCGCGCTATGGCTACACCTTC	CASRVTGARYGYTF
11	TRBV27	-	TRBJ2-1	once	TGTGCCAGCAGTTTCGGGGTTGAGCAGTTCTTC	CASSFGVEQFF
14	TRBV5-1	-	TRBJ2-3	-	TGCGCCAGCGAATCGGGACAAAGCACAGATACGCAGTATTTT	CASESGQSTDTQYF
14	TRBV7-2	-	TRBJ2-1	-	TGTGCCAGCAGCTTTAGCGGTGGAGGGCGGGAGCAGTTCTTC	CASSFSGGGREQFF
15	TRBV4-1	-	TRBJ1-2	once	TGCGCCAGCAGCCAAAGCTACACAGGGTTGGTTGGCTACACCTTC	CASSQSYTGLVGYTF
16	TRBV4-3	TRBD2	TRBJ2-7	-	TGCGCCAGCAGCCAAGTCGTAGCGGGAGGGCGGTACGAGCAGTACTTC	CASSQVVAGGRYEQYF
12	TRBV23-1	-	TRBJ2-1	-	TGCGCCAGCAGTCAATCGCGAGGGAGTGAGTTCTTC	CASSQSRGSEFF
12	TRBV7-2	-	TRBJ2-3	-	TGTGCCAGCAGCCCCGGGGGAGATACGCAGTATTTT	CASSPGGDTQYF
12	TRBV7-9	TRBD1	TRBJ2-2	-	TGTGCCAGCAGCTTCGACAGGGGAAGGCTGTTTTTT	CASSFDRGRLFF
13	TRBV14	-	TRBJ1-2	-	TGTGCCAGCAGCCAAGTAGAAAACTATGGCTACACCTTC	CASSQVENYGYTF
15	TRBV6-6	-	TRBJ1-1	once	TGTGCCAGCAGTTACTCGTCCACTGCGAACACTGAAGCTTTCTTT	CASSYSSTANTEAFF
12	TRBV27	-	TRBJ1-1	once	TGTGCCAGCAGTTTAGCAGGGCAAGAAGCTTTCTTT	CASSLAGQEAFF
14	TRBV4-1	-	TRBJ1-4	few	TGCGCCAGCAGCGAGACGGCAGGGCGAGAAAAACTGTTTTTT	CASSETAGREKLFF
12	TRBV10-3	TRBD1	TRBJ1-2	-	TGTGCCATCAGTTCGACAGGGGGCGGCTACACCTTC	CAISSTGGGYTF
14	TRBV27	-	TRBJ2-1	-	TGTGCCAGCAGCCTGGGCGCCCCCGCGGGTGAGCAGTTCTTC	CASSLGAPAGEQFF
15	TRBV6-6	TRBD1	TRBJ1-2	-	TGTGCCAGCAGTTACGCGACAGGGGGAGACTATGGCTACACCTTC	CASSYATGGDYGYTF
14	TRBV19	-	TRBJ1-1	-	TGTGCCAGTAGTTTTGACAGTTTGAACACTGAAGCTTTCTTT	CASSFDSLNTEAFF
17	TRBV5-1	TRBD2	TRBJ2-2	-	TGCGCCAGCAGCTTGGGACTAGCGGGAGGGGACACCGGGGAGCTGTTTTTT	CASSLGLAGGDTGELFF